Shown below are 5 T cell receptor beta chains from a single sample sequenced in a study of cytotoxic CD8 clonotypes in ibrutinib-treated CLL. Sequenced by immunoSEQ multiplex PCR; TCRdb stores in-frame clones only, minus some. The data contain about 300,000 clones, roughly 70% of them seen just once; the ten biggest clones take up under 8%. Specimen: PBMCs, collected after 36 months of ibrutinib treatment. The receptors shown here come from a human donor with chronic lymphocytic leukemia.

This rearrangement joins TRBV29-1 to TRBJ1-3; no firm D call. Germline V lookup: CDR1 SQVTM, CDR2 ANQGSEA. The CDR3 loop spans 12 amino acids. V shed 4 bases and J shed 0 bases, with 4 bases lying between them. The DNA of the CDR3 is TGCAGCGTTGTCCCCTCTGGAAACACCATATATTTT. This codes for CSVVPSGNTIYF.

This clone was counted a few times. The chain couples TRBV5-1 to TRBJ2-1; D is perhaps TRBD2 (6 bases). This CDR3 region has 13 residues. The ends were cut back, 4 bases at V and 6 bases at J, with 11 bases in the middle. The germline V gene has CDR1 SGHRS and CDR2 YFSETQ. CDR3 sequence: CASSAVGGNEQFF. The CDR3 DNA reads TGCGCCAGCAGCGCCGTCGGGGGCAATGAGCAGTTCTTC.

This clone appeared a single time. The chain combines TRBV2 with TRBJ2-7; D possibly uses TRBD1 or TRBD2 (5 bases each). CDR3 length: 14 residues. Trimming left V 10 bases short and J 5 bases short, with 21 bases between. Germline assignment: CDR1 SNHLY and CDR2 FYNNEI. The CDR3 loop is CATSRDRYLHEQYF. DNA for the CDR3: TGTGCCACAAGTAGGGACCGATACCTCCACGAGCAGTACTTC.

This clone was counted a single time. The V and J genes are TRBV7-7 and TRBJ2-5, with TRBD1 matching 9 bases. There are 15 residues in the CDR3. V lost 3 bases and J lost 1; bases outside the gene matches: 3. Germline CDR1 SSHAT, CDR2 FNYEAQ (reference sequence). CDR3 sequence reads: CASSLGDRAQETQYF. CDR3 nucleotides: TGTGCCAGCAGCTTGGGGGACAGGGCCCAAGAGACCCAGTACTTC.

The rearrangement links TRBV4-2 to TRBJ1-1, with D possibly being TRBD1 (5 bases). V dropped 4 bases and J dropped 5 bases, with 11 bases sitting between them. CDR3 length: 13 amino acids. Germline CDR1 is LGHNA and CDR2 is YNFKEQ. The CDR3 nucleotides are TGTGCCAGCAGCCTCATGGGGGGGACTGAAGCTTTCTTT. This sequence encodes CASSLMGGTEAFF.